The present T cell receptor beta chain was sequenced within a study of blood T cell repertoires in COVID-19. Background on the study: Both acute and convalescent COVID-19 samples were obtained from the United States, Italy and Spain.

The CDR3 has 15 residues. Trimming took off 5 bases at V and 5 bases at J, with 18 bases between the two ends. CDR1 LNHDA and CDR2 SQIVND come from the germline V gene (reference sequence). Assay: immunoSEQ multiplex PCR; the TCRdb copy retains only in-frame clones and omits some. The table includes 95,000 to 150,000 clones, approximately 83% detected once. This chain uses TRBV19 with TRBJ1-2, with D perhaps TRBD1 (5 bases). This clonotype was sampled from an elderly woman with acute or convalescent COVID-19. Sequenced sample: peripheral blood. CDR3 coding DNA: TGTGCCAGTAGTCCCCGTGTAGGGAGGGGATATGGCTACACCTTC. It encodes CASSPRVGRGYGYTF.